The source of this T cell receptor beta chain is a study of chemoradiotherapy in HPV16-positive cancers (dated by TCRdb to 2022 to 2024). Background for the entire study: Candidate HPV-specific T-cell clones and common TCR motifs were defined through functional T-cell assays on cells from a couple of HPV16-positive patients. The study asked whether T-cell immunity to the HPV oncoproteins E6 and E7 changes during chemoradiotherapy and whether this immunity affects survival. The candidate HPV-specific TCRs and motifs were subsequently tracked in TCR repertoires obtained from about 79 patients with HPV-related cancers. The paper's findings and limits, for the study overall: Expansion of candidate HPV-specific clones and E7-related TCR motifs was observed in the tumor microenvironment during treatment, whereas no such expansion was observed for non-HPV-specific T cells. The survival association was reported for HPV16-positive patients, and the functional definition of HPV-specific T cells was derived from only two HPV16-positive patients. In HPV16-positive patients, expansion of HPV-responsive T cells during chemoradiotherapy was found to be associated with improved recurrence-free survival.

Libraries were constructed by the immunoSEQ multiplex PCR assay. TCRdb carries this immuneACCESS record with in-frame sequences only. Its versions omit some clonotypes, under half of them owing to an unresolved V gene in the studies checked, with the rest unexplained. In all, the sample holds roughly 9,000 clones, and roughly 78% of those were seen once. The ten largest clones represent less than 12% of the sample. Worth noting for this clone: Its antigen is still unknown. Base qualities are not at hand, and no much larger clone is one base apart.

Repertoires were sampled multiple times during chemoradiotherapy, which allowed clonal expansion in the tumor microenvironment to be followed. This material was obtained from a patient who underwent chemoradiotherapy. This clonotype was obtained from a human donor with HPV-associated anogenital cancer.

Here the CDR3 is given as CASSVAPLYQPQHF. The DNA sequence is TGTGCCAGCAGCGTAGCTCCCCTATATCAGCCCCAGCATTTT. Recombination linked TRBV9 to TRBJ1-5, with no D gene named confidently. The CDR3 holds 14 amino acids from the cysteine to the phenylalanine. Solely the CDR3 DNA is kept, with 42 bases framed from the first base. The germline V gene provides CDR1 SGDLS and CDR2 YYNGEE. V is reduced by 0 bases and J by 5 bases, leaving a spacing of 9 bases between them.